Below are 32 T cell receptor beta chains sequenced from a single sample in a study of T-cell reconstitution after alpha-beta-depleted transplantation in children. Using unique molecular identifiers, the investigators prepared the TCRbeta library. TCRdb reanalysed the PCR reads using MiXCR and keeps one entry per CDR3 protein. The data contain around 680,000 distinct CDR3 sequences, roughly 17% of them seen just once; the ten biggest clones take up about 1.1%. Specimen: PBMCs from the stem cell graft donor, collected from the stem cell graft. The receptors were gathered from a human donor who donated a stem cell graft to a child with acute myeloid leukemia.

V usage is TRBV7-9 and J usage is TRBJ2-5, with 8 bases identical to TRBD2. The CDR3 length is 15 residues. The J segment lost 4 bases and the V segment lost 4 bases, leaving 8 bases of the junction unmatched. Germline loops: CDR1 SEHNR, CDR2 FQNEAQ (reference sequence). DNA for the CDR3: TGTGCCAGCAGCTCGGCGGGGGGTCCACGAGAGACCCAGTACTTC. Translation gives CASSSAGGPRETQYF.

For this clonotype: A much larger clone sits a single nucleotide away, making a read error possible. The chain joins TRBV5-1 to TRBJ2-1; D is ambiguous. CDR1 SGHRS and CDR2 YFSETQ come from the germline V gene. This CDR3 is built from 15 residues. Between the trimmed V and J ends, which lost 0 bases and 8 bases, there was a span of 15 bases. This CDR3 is CASSLVGNSRYEQFF. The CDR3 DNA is TGCGCCAGCAGCTTGGTAGGGAATAGTAGGTATGAGCAGTTCTTC. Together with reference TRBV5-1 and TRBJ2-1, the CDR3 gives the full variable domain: KAGVTQTPRYLIKTRGQQVTLSCSPISGHRSVSWYQQTPGQGLQFLFEYFSETQRNKGNFPGRFSGRQFSNSRSEMNVSTLELGDSALYLCASSLVGNSRYEQFFGPGTRLTVL.

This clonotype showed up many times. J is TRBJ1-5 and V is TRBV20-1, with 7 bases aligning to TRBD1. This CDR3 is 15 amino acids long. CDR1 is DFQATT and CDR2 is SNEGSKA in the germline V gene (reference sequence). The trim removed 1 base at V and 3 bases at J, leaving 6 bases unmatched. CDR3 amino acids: CSARVGQLFNQPQHF. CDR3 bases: TGCAGTGCTAGAGTGGGACAGCTCTTCAATCAGCCCCAGCATTTT.

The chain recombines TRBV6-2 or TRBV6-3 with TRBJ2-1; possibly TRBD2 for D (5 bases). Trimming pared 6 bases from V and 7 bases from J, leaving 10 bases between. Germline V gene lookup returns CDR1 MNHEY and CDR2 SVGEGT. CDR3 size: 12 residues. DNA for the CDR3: TGTGCCAGCAGGACACTAGGGAATGAGCAGTTCTTC. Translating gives CASRTLGNEQFF.

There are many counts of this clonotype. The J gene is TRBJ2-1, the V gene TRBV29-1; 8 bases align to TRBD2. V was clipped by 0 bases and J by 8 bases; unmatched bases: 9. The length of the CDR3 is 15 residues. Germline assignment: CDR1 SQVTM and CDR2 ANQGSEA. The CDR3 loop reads CSVEDRGGRGDEQFF. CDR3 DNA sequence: TGCAGCGTTGAAGATCGGGGGGGTAGGGGGGATGAGCAGTTCTTC.

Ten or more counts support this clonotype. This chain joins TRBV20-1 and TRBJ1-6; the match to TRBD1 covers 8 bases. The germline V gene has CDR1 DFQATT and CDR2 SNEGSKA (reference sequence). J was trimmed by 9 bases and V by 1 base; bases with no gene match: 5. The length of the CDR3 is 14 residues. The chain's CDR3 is CSARGGQGSSPLHF. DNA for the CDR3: TGCAGTGCTAGAGGTGGACAGGGAAGTTCACCCCTCCACTTT.

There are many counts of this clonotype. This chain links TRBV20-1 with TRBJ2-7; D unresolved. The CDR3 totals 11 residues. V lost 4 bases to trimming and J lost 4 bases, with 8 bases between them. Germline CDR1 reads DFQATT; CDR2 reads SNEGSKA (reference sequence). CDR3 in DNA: TGCAGTGCTAAAGATTCGTACGAGCAGTACGTC. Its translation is CSAKDSYEQYV.

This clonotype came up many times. This CDR3 reads CSVEKTPGDTQYF. Here the CDR3 DNA reads TGCAGCGTTGAAAAGACACCTGGGGATACGCAGTATTTT. This rearrangement joins TRBV29-1 to TRBJ2-3, with unresolved D. The CDR3 has 13 residues. Germline loops: CDR1 SQVTM, CDR2 ANQGSEA. Between the trimmed V and J ends, which lost 2 bases and 6 bases, there was a span of 12 bases.

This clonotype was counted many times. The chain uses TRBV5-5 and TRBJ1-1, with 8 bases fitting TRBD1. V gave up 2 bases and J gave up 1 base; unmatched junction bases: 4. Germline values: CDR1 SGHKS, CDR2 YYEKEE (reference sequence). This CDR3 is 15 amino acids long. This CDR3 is CASSFSGTGNTEAFF. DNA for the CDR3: TGTGCCAGCAGCTTTTCCGGGACAGGGAACACTGAAGCTTTCTTT. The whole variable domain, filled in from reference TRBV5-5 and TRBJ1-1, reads DAGVTQSPTHLIKTRGQQVTLRCSPISGHKSVSWYQQVLGQGPQFIFQYYEKEERGRGNFPDRFSARQFPNYSSELNVNALLLGDSALYLCASSFSGTGNTEAFFGQGTRLTVV.

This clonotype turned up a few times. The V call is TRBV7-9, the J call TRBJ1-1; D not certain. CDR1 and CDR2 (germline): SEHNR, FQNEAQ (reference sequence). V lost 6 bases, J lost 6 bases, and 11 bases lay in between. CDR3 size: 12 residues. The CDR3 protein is CASSMAEAEAFF. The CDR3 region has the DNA TGTGCCAGCAGTATGGCGGAGGCTGAAGCTTTCTTT.

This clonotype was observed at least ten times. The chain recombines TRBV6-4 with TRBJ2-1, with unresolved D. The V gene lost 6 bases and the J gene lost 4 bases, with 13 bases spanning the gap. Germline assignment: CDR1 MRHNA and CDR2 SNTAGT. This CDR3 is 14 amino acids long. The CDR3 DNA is TGTGCCAGCAGAGAAGAGTGGCGGTACAATGAGCAGTTCTTC. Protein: CASREEWRYNEQFF.

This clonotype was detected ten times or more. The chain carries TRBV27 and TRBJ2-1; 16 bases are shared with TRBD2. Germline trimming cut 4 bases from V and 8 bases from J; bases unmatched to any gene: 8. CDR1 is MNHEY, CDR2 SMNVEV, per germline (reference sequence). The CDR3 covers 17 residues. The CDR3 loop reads CASSSIIGTSGGDEQFF. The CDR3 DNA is TGTGCCAGCAGTTCGATAATCGGGACTAGCGGGGGGGATGAGCAGTTCTTC.

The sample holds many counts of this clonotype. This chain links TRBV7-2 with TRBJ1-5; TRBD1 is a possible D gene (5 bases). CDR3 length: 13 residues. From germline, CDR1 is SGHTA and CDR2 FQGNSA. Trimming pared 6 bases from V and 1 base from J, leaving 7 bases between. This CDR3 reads CASSRQSNQPQHF. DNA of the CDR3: TGTGCCAGCAGTCGACAGAGCAATCAGCCCCAGCATTTT. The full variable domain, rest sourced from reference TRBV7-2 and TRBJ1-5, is GAGVSQSPSNKVTEKGKDVELRCDPISGHTALYWYRQSLGQGLEFLIYFQGNSAPDKSGLPSDRFSAERTGGSVSTLTIQRTQQEDSAVYLCASSRQSNQPQHFGDGTRLSIL.

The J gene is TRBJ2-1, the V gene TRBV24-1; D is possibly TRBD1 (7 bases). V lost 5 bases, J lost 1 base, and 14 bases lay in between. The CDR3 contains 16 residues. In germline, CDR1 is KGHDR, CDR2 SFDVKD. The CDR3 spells CATSGQGLLSYNEQFF. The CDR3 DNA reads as TGTGCCACCAGTGGACAGGGACTTCTGTCCTACAATGAGCAGTTCTTC.

In nucleotides, the CDR3 is TGCAGTGCTAGAGAACGGGCTTCAGGGCCCGGGGGCACTGAAGCTTTCTTT. Protein sequence: CSARERASGPGGTEAFF. The chain is built from TRBV20-1 and TRBJ1-1; the D gene is possibly TRBD1 (5 bases). The germline gives CDR1 DFQATT, CDR2 SNEGSKA (reference sequence). This CDR3 has 17 amino acids. V lost 0 bases and J lost 4, with 21 bases in between.

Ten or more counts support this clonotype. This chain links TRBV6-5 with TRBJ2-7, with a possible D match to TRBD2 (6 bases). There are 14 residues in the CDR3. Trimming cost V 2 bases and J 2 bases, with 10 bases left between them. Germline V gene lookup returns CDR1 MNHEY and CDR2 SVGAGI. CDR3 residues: CASSYAGTPYEQYF. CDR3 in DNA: TGTGCCAGCAGTTACGCGGGGACTCCCTACGAGCAGTACTTC.

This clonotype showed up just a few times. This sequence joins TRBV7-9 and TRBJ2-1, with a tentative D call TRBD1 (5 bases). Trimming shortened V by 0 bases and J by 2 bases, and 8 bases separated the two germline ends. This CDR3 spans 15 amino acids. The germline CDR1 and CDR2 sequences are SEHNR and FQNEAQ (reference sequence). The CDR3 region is CASSLAGQTYNEQFF. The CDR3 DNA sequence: TGTGCCAGCAGCTTAGCTGGACAAACCTACAATGAGCAGTTCTTC.

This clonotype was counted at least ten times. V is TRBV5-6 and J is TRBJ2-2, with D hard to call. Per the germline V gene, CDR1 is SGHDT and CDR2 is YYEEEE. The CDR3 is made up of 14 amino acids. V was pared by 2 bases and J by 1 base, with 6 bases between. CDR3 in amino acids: CASSLERNTGELFF. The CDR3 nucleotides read TGTGCCAGCAGCTTAGAGCGGAACACCGGGGAGCTGTTTTTT.

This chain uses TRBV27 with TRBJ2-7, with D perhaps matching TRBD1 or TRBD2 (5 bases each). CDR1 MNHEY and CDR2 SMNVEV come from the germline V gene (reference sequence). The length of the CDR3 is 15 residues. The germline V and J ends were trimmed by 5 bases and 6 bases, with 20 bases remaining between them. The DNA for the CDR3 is TGTGCCAGCAGTCCCCATGTGGTTGGGGCGGGCGAGCAGTACTTC. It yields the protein CASSPHVVGAGEQYF.

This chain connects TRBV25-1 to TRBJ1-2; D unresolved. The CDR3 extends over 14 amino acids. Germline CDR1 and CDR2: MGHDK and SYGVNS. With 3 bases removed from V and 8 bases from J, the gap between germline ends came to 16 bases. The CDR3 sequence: CASSEGTWEVGYTF. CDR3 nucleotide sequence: TGTGCCAGCAGTGAGGGAACATGGGAGGTGGGCTACACCTTC.

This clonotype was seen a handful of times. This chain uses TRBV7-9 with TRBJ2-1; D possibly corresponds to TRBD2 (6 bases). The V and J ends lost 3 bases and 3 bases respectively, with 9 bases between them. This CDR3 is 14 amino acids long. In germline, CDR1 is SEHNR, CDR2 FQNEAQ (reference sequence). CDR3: CASSLDYLYNEQFF. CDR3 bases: TGTGCCAGCAGCTTGGACTACCTCTACAATGAGCAGTTCTTC.

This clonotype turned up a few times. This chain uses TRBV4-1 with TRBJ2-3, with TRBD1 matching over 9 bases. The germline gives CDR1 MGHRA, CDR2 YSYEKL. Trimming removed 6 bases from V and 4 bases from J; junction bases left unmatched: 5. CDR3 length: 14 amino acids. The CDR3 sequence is CASSSRQGADTQYF. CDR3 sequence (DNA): TGCGCCAGCAGTTCGCGACAGGGGGCAGATACGCAGTATTTT.

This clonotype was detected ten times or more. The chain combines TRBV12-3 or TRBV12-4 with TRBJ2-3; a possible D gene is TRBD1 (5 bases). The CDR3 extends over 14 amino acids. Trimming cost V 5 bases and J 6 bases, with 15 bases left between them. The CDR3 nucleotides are TGTGCCAGCAGTCCCGAAGGGAAGGGGGATACGCAGTATTTT. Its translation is CASSPEGKGDTQYF.

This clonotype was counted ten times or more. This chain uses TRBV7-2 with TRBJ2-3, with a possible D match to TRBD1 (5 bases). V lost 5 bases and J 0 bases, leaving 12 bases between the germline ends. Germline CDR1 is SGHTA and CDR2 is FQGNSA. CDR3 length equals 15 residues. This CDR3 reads CASSRDSISTDTQYF. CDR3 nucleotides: TGTGCCAGCAGCCGCGACAGTATTAGCACAGATACGCAGTATTTT.

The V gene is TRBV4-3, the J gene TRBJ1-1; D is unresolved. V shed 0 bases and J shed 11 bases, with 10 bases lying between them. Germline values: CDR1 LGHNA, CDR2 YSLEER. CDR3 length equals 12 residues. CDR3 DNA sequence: TGCGCCAGCAGCCAAGATAAGGGTTTCGCTTTCTTT. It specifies CASSQDKGFAFF.

In DNA form, the CDR3 reads TGCAGTGCTAGAGATCCGGGACAGGGTAACAATGAGCAGTTCTTC. Encoded protein: CSARDPGQGNNEQFF. The chain combines TRBV20-1 with TRBJ2-1; 9 bases fit TRBD1. V lost 0 bases to trimming and J lost 5 bases; unmatched junction nucleotides: 5. Germline V gene sequence: CDR1 DFQATT, CDR2 SNEGSKA (reference sequence). CDR3 length: 15 amino acids.

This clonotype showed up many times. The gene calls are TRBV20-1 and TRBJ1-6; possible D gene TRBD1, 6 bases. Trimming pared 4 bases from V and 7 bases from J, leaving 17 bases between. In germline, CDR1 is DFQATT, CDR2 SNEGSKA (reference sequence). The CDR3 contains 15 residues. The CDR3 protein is CSATTRTAKNSPLHF. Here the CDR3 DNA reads TGCAGTGCTACCACTAGGACAGCGAAAAATTCACCCCTCCACTTT.

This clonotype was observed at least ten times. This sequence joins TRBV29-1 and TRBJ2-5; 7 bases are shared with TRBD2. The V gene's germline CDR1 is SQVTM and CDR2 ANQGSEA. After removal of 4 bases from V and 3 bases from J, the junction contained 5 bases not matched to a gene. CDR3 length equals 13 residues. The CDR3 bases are TGCAGCGTTGCCGGAGCGGGGAAAGAGACCCAGTACTTC. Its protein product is CSVAGAGKETQYF.

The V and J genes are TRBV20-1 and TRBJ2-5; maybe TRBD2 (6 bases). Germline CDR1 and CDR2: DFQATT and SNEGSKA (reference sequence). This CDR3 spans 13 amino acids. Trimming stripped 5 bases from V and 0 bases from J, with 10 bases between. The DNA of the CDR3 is TGCAGTGCTCCTAGCGATAACCAAGAGACCCAGTACTTC. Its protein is CSAPSDNQETQYF.

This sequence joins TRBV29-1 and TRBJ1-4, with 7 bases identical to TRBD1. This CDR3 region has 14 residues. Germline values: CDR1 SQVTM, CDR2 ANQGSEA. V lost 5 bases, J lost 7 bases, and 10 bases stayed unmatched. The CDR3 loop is CSVSKTGVGEKLFF. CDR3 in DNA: TGCAGCGTTTCCAAAACAGGGGTGGGTGAAAAACTGTTTTTT.

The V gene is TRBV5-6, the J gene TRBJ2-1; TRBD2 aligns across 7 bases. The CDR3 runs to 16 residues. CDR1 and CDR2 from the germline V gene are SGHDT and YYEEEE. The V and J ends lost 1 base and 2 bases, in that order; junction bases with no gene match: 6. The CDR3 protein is CASSLNGAGTYNEQFF. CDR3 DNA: TGTGCCAGCAGCTTGAATGGAGCGGGGACCTACAATGAGCAGTTCTTC.

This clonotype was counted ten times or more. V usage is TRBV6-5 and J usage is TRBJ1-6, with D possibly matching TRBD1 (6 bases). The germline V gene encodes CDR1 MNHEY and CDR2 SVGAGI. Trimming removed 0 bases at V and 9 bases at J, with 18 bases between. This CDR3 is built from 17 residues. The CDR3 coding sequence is TGTGCCAGCAGTTACTCGAGGCTATTGGGGGCGAGTTCACCCCTCCACTTT. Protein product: CASSYSRLLGASSPLHF.